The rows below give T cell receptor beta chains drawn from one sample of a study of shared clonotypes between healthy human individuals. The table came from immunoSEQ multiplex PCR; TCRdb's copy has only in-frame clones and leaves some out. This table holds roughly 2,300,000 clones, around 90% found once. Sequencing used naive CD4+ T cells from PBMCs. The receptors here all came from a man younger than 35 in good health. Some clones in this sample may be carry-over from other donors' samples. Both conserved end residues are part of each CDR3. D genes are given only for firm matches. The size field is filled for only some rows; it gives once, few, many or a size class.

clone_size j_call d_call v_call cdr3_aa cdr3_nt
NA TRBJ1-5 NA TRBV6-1 CASSESELRQPQHF TGTGCCAGCAGTGAATCTGAGTTAAGGCAGCCCCAGCATTTT
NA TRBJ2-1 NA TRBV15 CATSRDLAGSLYNEQFF TGTGCCACCAGCAGAGATTTAGCAGGCTCCCTCTACAATGAGCAGTTCTTC
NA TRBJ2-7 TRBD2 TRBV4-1 CASSPGVLAGVPSYEQYF TGCGCCAGCAGCCCGGGGGTACTAGCGGGAGTTCCCTCCTACGAGCAGTACTTC
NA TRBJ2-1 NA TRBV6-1 CASSERWYDNEQFF TGTGCCAGCAGTGAACGGTGGTATGACAATGAGCAGTTCTTC
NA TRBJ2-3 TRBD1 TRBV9 CASSVGTGPPDTQYF TGTGCCAGCAGCGTAGGGACAGGGCCCCCAGATACGCAGTATTTT
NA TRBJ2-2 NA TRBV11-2 CASSLVTGNTGELFF TGTGCCAGCAGCTTAGTCACGGGTAACACCGGGGAGCTGTTTTTT
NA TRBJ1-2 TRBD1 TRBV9 CASSLGTRTGASNYGYTF TGTGCCAGCAGCCTTGGAACCCGGACAGGAGCATCTAACTATGGCTACACCTTC
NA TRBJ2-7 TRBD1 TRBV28 CASSWGQYEQYF TGTGCCAGCAGTTGGGGACAGTACGAGCAGTACTTC
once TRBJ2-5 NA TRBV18 CASSPAADQETQYF TGTGCCAGCTCACCAGCAGCGGACCAAGAGACCCAGTACTTC
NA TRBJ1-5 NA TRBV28 CASSLGQHNQPQHF TGTGCCAGCAGTTTAGGACAGCACAATCAGCCCCAGCATTTT
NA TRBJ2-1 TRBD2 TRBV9 CASSALGTSRNEQFF TGTGCCAGCAGCGCCCTCGGGACTAGTAGGAATGAGCAGTTCTTC
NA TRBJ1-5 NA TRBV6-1 CASSGGQGYQPQHF TGTGCCAGCAGTGGAGGTCAGGGGTATCAGCCCCAGCATTTT